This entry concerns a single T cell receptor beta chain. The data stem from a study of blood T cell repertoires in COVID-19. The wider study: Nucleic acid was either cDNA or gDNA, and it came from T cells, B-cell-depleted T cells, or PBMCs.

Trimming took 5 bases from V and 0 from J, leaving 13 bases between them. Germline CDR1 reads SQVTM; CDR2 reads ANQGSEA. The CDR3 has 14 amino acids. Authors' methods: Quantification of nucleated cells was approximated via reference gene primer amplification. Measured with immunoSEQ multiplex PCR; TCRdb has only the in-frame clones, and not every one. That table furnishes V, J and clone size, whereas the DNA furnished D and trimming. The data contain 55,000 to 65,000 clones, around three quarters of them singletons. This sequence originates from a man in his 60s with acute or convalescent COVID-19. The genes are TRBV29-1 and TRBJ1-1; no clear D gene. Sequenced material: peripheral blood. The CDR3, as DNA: TGCAGCGTTCTACAGACCATCTTGAACACTGAAGCTTTCTTT. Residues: CSVLQTILNTEAFF.